The 6 T cell receptor beta chains listed next were all sequenced from one sample in a study of Graves' ophthalmopathy and Graves' hyperthyroidism. Amplified TCR beta CDR3 regions were obtained using RNA transcripts as template. An opening RT-PCR round employed HTBI primers and preceded a second-round multiplex PCR. Each CDR3 protein is one row after TCRdb ran MiXCR on the multiplex PCR reads. The sample lists about 660,000 distinct CDR3 sequences, approximately 39% occurring once. Sequenced: peripheral blood. The receptors stem from an adult man with Graves' ophthalmopathy.

The V gene is TRBV7-9, the J gene TRBJ1-2, with 12 bases matching TRBD1. CDR3 length: 15 residues. V was clipped by 11 bases and J by 1 base; unmatched bases: 8. Germline CDR1 is SEHNR and CDR2 is FQNEAQ (reference sequence). CDR3 region: CAASRDRGLNYGYTF. In nucleotides, the CDR3 is TGTGCCGCCTCGAGGGACAGGGGGCTTAACTATGGCTACACCTTC.

This clonotype was observed many times. This chain's CDR3 is CATSDPSDVSYEQYF. CDR3 DNA: TGTGCCACCAGTGACCCTTCGGACGTCTCCTACGAGCAGTACTTC. The rearrangement uses TRBV24-1 and TRBJ2-7; no reliable D call. From germline, CDR1 is KGHDR and CDR2 SFDVKD. This CDR3 has 15 amino acids. V was pared by 4 bases and J by 0 bases, with 12 bases between.

Ten or more counts support this clonotype. The chain couples TRBV20-1 to TRBJ2-5, with 8 bases matching TRBD2. Germline values: CDR1 DFQATT, CDR2 SNEGSKA (reference sequence). This CDR3 spans 11 amino acids. V shed 6 bases and J 7 bases; nucleotides not matched to a gene: 4. The chain's CDR3 is CSAAGGRTQYF. The CDR3 DNA is TGCAGTGCCGCGGGGGGACGGACCCAGTACTTC.

In its sample, this clonotype was seen many times. The chain links TRBV7-9 to TRBJ1-4, with D uncertain. Trimming took 1 base from V and 17 from J, leaving 14 bases between them. Germline V CDR1 and CDR2: SEHNR, FQNEAQ (reference sequence). This CDR3 spans 12 amino acids. This chain's CDR3 is CASSLGGPPIFF. CDR3 nucleotide sequence: TGTGCCAGCAGCTTAGGAGGACCTCCCATCTTTTTT.

The table lists this clonotype with many counts. In DNA form, the CDR3 reads TGTGCCAGCAAACCCAGGGTTGTCGGTAGCAATCAGCCCCAGCATTTT. It yields the protein CASKPRVVGSNQPQHF. V usage is TRBV6-5 and J usage is TRBJ1-5; D possibly corresponds to TRBD1 (5 bases). V was shortened by 7 bases and J by 0 bases, with 16 bases between the two germline ends. The germline V gene encodes CDR1 MNHEY and CDR2 SVGAGI. The CDR3 consists of 16 residues.

This chain uses TRBV24-1 with TRBJ2-2, with a weak D call TRBD1 (6 bases). V lost 10 bases and J lost 7, with 21 bases in between. Germline CDR1 is KGHDR and CDR2 is SFDVKD. The CDR3 runs to 15 residues. In nucleotides, the CDR3 is TGTGCCACGGCCAGGGGTTCCCACAGGAACGGGGAGCTGTTTTTT. Translated, it gives CATARGSHRNGELFF.